This note documents a single T cell receptor beta chain sequence. Its antigen is unknown. The CDR3 has 12 amino acids. Germline assignment: CDR1 MNHEY and CDR2 SVGEGT. This specimen belongs to a study of human CD8 memory T cell subsets. Points from the study as a whole: Exclusively the beta chains of the T cell receptor underwent sequencing in this study. Similarly high diversity marked stem-like memory and precursor exhausted T cells, unlike effector memory cells.

Production of TCR beta libraries used UMI-labeled 5' RACE as the method. For each CDR3 protein, TCRdb gives one entry from its re-call of the 5' RACE reads, without DNA. The sample shows about 10,000 distinct CDR3 sequences, and over 20% sits with its ten largest clones. The TCR was taken from a human donor in good health. Input material: CD8+ T cells from PBMCs. This chain uses TRBV6-2 or TRBV6-3 with TRBJ2-2; the TCRdb call, TRBD1, lacks DNA for checking. CDR3 loop: CATNRGTGELFF.